Listed here are 24 T cell receptor beta chains from one sample, sequenced in a study of molecular identifiers for immune sequencing clone quantification. TCRdb used MiXCR to reprocess the PCR reads, holding one entry per CDR3 protein. The sample records roughly 320,000 distinct CDR3 sequences, around 21% being singletons. Sequenced sample: naive CD8+ T cells from blood, with Jurkat cell RNA spiked in. As to subset: FACS-sorted CD8+CD4-CCR7+CD45RA+ naive T cells. Receptor source: a human donor in good health. Some libraries in this study had Jurkat cell RNA spiked in.

This clonotype showed up many times. DNA for the CDR3: TGTGCCAGCAGCATAGGACTAGCGGGAGAGTCCGGGGAGCTGTTTTTT. It yields the protein CASSIGLAGESGELFF. The chain employs TRBV5-4 and TRBJ2-2, with 13 bases identical to TRBD2. The CDR3 is made up of 16 amino acids. V trimming: 4 bases; J trimming: 6 bases; junction bases outside the gene matches: 6. The germline CDR1 and CDR2 sequences are SGHNT and YYREEE (reference sequence).

There are many counts of this clonotype. The chain is built from TRBV5-8 and TRBJ2-7, with 7 bases identical to TRBD1. Per germline, CDR1 SGHTS and CDR2 YDEGEE. The CDR3 is 13 amino acids. Trimming removed 4 bases from V and 3 bases from J; junction bases left unmatched: 4. In DNA, the CDR3 is TGTGCCAGCAGCCTGACAGGGTACTACGAGCAGTACTTC. It specifies CASSLTGYYEQYF.

Points on this clonotype: A much larger clone is a single base away; this may be a read error. V usage is TRBV7-6 and J usage is TRBJ2-2; D is unclear. The CDR3 loop spans 16 amino acids. Trimming shortened V by 0 bases and J by 1 base, and 9 bases separated the two germline ends. The germline V gene encodes CDR1 SGHVS and CDR2 FNYEAQ. CDR3 DNA sequence: TGTGCCAGCAGCTTAGCGTACAGCTGGAACACCGGGGAGCTGTTTTTT. This gives the protein CASSLAYSWNTGELFF.

This clonotype was detected ten times or more. The gene calls are TRBV4-1 and TRBJ1-5, with 7 bases that match TRBD1. This CDR3 region has 16 residues. Trimming at V came to 6 bases and at J to 6 bases, leaving 14 bases not matched to a gene. The germline gives CDR1 MGHRA, CDR2 YSYEKL. DNA for the CDR3: TGCGCCAGCAGTCAACGCAGGGGGGGTGATTCTCAGCCCCAGCATTTT. Translation: CASSQRRGGDSQPQHF.

This clonotype showed up many times. The chain employs TRBV20-1 and TRBJ1-2; tentatively, D is TRBD1 (5 bases). The germline CDR1 and CDR2 sequences are DFQATT and SNEGSKA (reference sequence). This CDR3 is 12 amino acids long. Trimming stripped 3 bases from V and 11 bases from J, with 16 bases between. CDR3 residues: CSASSPASGYTF. The CDR3, as DNA: TGCAGTGCTAGTTCACCAGCATCAGGGTACACCTTC.

There are many counts of this clonotype. The rearrangement uses TRBV5-5 and TRBJ2-7; no clear D. Trimming pared 6 bases from V and 2 bases from J, leaving 15 bases between. Germline assignment: CDR1 SGHKS and CDR2 YYEKEE (reference sequence). CDR3 length equals 14 residues. The CDR3 DNA is TGTGCCAGCAACCAAGCCCTCTCCCCCTACGAGCAGTACTTC. It codes for CASNQALSPYEQYF.

This clonotype appeared many times. This chain connects TRBV29-1 to TRBJ2-2; D remains ambiguous. Germline CDR1 SQVTM, CDR2 ANQGSEA. V was shortened by 5 bases and J by 1 base, with 11 bases between the two germline ends. The CDR3 runs 14 residues. The CDR3, as DNA: TGCAGCGTTTGGGATTATGGGAACACCGGGGAGCTGTTTTTT. Its translation: CSVWDYGNTGELFF.

This clonotype appeared many times. The chain joins TRBV9 to TRBJ1-1; D ambiguous. Trimming took off 3 bases at V and 4 bases at J, with 10 bases between the two ends. The CDR3 has 13 amino acids. Per the germline V gene, CDR1 is SGDLS and CDR2 is YYNGEE. The CDR3 DNA reads TGTGCCAGCAGCGCAGACCCCAGCACTGAAGCTTTCTTT. It is translated as CASSADPSTEAFF.

With respect to this clonotype: At one boundary the junction diverges from the germline segment, which might be a read error. The CDR3 DNA reads as TGTGCCAGCAGCTTAGACGTGCGAGTTTACATCCAGTACTTC. This sequence encodes CASSLDVRVYIQYF. The J gene is TRBJ2-4, the V gene TRBV11-2, with D hard to call. In germline, CDR1 is SGHAT, CDR2 FQNNGV. The CDR3 spans 14 residues. Full variable domain (outside the CDR3, taken from reference TRBV11-2 and TRBJ2-4): EAGVAQSPRYKIIEKRQSVAFWCNPISGHATLYWYQQILGQGPKLLIQFQNNGVVDDSQLPKDRFSAERLKGVDSTLKIQPAKLEDSAVYLCASSLDVRVYIQYFGAGTRLSVL.

This clonotype was seen at least ten times. This sequence joins TRBV23-1 and TRBJ1-5, with TRBD1 identical over 7 bases. TRBV23-1 is placed among ORFs of uncertain function. This CDR3 has 16 amino acids. The trim removed 6 bases at V and 0 bases at J, leaving 8 bases unmatched. The CDR3 nucleotides are TGCGCCAGCAGCCGGGGACAGAATTATAGCAATCAGCCCCAGCATTTT. Translated: CASSRGQNYSNQPQHF.

The V and J genes are TRBV12-3 or TRBV12-4 and TRBJ2-4; 7 bases line up with TRBD1. J lost 0 bases, V lost 4 bases, and 15 bases had no gene match. The CDR3 length is 19 residues. CDR3: CASSSGTADPTLAKNIQYF. CDR3 nucleotide sequence: TGTGCCAGCAGTTCGGGGACAGCCGACCCCACGTTAGCCAAAAACATTCAGTACTTC.

This clonotype was seen repeatedly, ten times or more. The chain recombines TRBV7-9 with TRBJ2-3; D is possibly TRBD2 (6 bases). The germline V gene has CDR1 SEHNR and CDR2 FQNEAQ (reference sequence). This CDR3 is 13 amino acids long. Trimming pared 4 bases from V and 1 base from J, leaving 6 bases between. CDR3 sequence: CASSSSGTDTQYF. DNA of the CDR3: TGTGCCAGCAGCTCTAGCGGCACAGATACGCAGTATTTT.

This clonotype was seen only a few times. The chain has TRBV6-2 or TRBV6-3 and TRBJ2-5, with D maybe TRBD1 (5 bases). The CDR3 spans 16 residues. Germline CDR1 MNHEY, CDR2 SVGEGT. Trimming cost V 7 bases and J 5 bases, with 23 bases left between them. The CDR3, as DNA: TGTGCCAGCAAGGGGCGAAGGGCCCACGCCGGGGAGACCCAGTACTTC. It translates to CASKGRRAHAGETQYF.

The sample holds a few counts of this clonotype. V usage is TRBV20-1 and J usage is TRBJ2-3, with unresolved D. The V end was cut by 0 bases, the J end by 4 bases, with 20 bases between. The CDR3 is 17 residues long. Germline CDR1 and CDR2: DFQATT and SNEGSKA (reference sequence). CDR3 loop: CSARDPEKPNRADTQYF. In DNA form, the CDR3 reads TGCAGTGCTAGAGATCCGGAGAAACCCAACCGCGCAGATACGCAGTATTTT.

To note about this clonotype: This may arise from a read error, as a much more abundant clone is one base away. Here the CDR3 omits its conserved ending phenylalanine or tryptophan, so a read error is the likely source. V gene TRBV19 combines with J gene TRBJ2-7; possibly TRBD1 or TRBD2 for D (5 bases each). V shed 11 bases and J shed 3 bases, with 17 bases lying between them. Germline values: CDR1 LNHDA, CDR2 SQIVND (reference sequence). This CDR3 has 13 amino acids. CDR3 residues: CASAPGRIYEQYL. CDR3 bases: TGTGCCTCAGCCCCGGGACGGATCTACGAGCAGTACCTC.

This clonotype was found many times. CDR3 sequence reads: CSARDPTSGSVYEQYF. CDR3 bases: TGCAGTGCTAGAGATCCCACTAGCGGCTCCGTCTACGAGCAGTACTTC. The genes are TRBV20-1 and TRBJ2-7, with TRBD2 identical over 8 bases. This CDR3 is built from 16 residues. Germline CDR1 and CDR2: DFQATT and SNEGSKA (reference sequence). V was clipped by 0 bases and J by 3 bases; unmatched bases: 10.

This clonotype was counted many times. J is TRBJ2-7 and V is TRBV28, with D possibly matching TRBD2 (6 bases). CDR3 length: 19 amino acids. The germline V gene encodes CDR1 MDHEN and CDR2 SYDVKM. V was cut by 2 bases and J by 1 base, with 24 bases left in between. The chain's CDR3 is CASSLAYGASEKGSYEQYF. The CDR3 DNA reads as TGTGCCAGCAGTTTAGCGTACGGGGCTAGCGAAAAGGGGTCCTACGAGCAGTACTTC.

A few counts support this clonotype. This chain joins TRBV19 and TRBJ2-3, with a weak D call TRBD2 (5 bases). This CDR3 is 16 amino acids long. Trimming left V 1 base short and J 0 bases short, with 11 bases between. Germline CDR1 LNHDA, CDR2 SQIVND (reference sequence). Here the CDR3 DNA reads TGTGCCAGTAGTATAGGAGCACCGGGGAGCACAGATACGCAGTATTTT. Translated: CASSIGAPGSTDTQYF.

The sample holds many counts of this clonotype. The V gene is TRBV20-1, the J gene TRBJ2-3; 16 nucleotides align to TRBD2. After removal of 6 bases from V and 1 base from J, the junction contained 7 bases not matched to a gene. Looked up from germline, CDR1 is DFQATT and CDR2 is SNEGSKA (reference sequence). The length of the CDR3 is 17 residues. The CDR3 region has the DNA TGCAGTGCAACCGGGACTAGCGGGAGGGTCGGCACAGATACGCAGTATTTT. It codes for CSATGTSGRVGTDTQYF.

Comments on this clonotype: One end of the junction is discordant with germline, which a read error may explain. The chain has TRBV7-6 and TRBJ1-1; tentatively, D is TRBD1 (5 bases). From germline, CDR1 is SGHVS and CDR2 FNYEAQ. The CDR3 totals 14 residues. CDR3 in amino acids: CARSLASEGPEAFF. CDR3 coding DNA: TGTGCCCGCAGCTTAGCTAGTGAGGGACCCGAAGCTTTCTTT.

This clonotype was detected ten times or more. The chain carries TRBV20-1 and TRBJ2-1; 11 bases are shared with TRBD2. With V trimmed by 6 bases and J by 2 bases, 0 bases remained unmatched. Germline CDR1 is DFQATT and CDR2 is SNEGSKA (reference sequence). The CDR3 is 13 amino acids. CDR3 sequence reads: CSAGLAAYNEQFF. CDR3 sequence (DNA): TGCAGTGCGGGACTAGCGGCCTACAATGAGCAGTTCTTC.

The table lists this clonotype with many counts. This sequence joins TRBV27 and TRBJ2-3; D gene unclear. Germline CDR1 reads MNHEY; CDR2 reads SMNVEV (reference sequence). Trimming shortened V by 1 base and J by 3 bases, and 14 bases separated the two germline ends. The CDR3 has 16 amino acids. In DNA form, the CDR3 reads TGTGCCAGCAGTTTATACTTAGTAGACGATACAGATACGCAGTATTTT. This encodes CASSLYLVDDTDTQYF.

On this clonotype itself: A read error may account for a junction end that differs from germline. The chain uses TRBV4-3 and TRBJ2-2, with 7 positions matching TRBD1. Germline-derived CDR1 and CDR2 are LGHNA and YSLEER. This CDR3 region has 13 residues. CDR3 loop: CAGSPGGTGELFF. CDR3 in DNA: TGCGCCGGCAGCCCAGGGGGAACCGGGGAGCTGTTTTTT.

Many counts were recorded for this clonotype. The CDR3 region has the DNA TGTGCCAGCAGCGGGGGACTGACAGGTGACATTCAGTACTTC. Encoded protein: CASSGGLTGDIQYF. The rearrangement links TRBV9 to TRBJ2-4; tentatively, D is TRBD1 or TRBD2 (6 bases each). CDR1 SGDLS and CDR2 YYNGEE come from the germline V gene. The V gene lost 3 bases and the J gene lost 8 bases, with 15 bases spanning the gap. CDR3 length: 14 residues.